This T cell receptor beta chain was recorded in a study of blood T cell repertoires in COVID-19 (dated by TCRdb to the early 2020s). For the wider study: The collaborator samples originated in the United States, Italy and Spain and spanned the acute and convalescent phases of COVID-19. The material from the prospective study consisted of cDNA or gDNA derived from T cells, B-cell-depleted T cells, or PBMCs. Deeply sampled blood TCRbeta repertoires from subjects exposed to, actively infected with, or recovered from COVID-19 were included in the dataset. The repertoires were released in a freely available public database intended as a resource for research on the immune response to SARS-CoV-2. The samples were drawn from two sources: the first 160 participants of the ongoing ImmuneRACE study, and fewer than 1,500 subjects contributed by 6 global collaborators. Sample metadata almost always included a de-identified subject ID, COVID-19 status, age in years and sex. Where HLA class I and class II types were available, the types were taken from metadata supplied by the sample provider, not from assay-based typing.

The germline V gene supplies CDR1 KGHSH and CDR2 LQKENI. The CDR3 contains 18 residues, cysteine and phenylalanine counted. The sequence is cut down to CDR3 DNA, 54 bases in frame from base 1. Trimming removed 5 bases from V and 0 bases from J; the gene matches leave 15 bases unexplained. The immunoSEQ Assay, a bias-controlled multiplex PCR, was used to amplify TCRbeta CDR3 regions from genomic DNA. Per the original workflow: The number of nucleated cells in each sample was estimated by amplification of reference gene primers within the assay. Sequence reads were collapsed and filtered to measure the absolute abundance of every unique TCRbeta CDR3 rearrangement. Productive Simpson clonality was computed per sample as the square root of Simpson's diversity index over productive rearrangements. TCRdb provides this immuneACCESS table in a form limited to in-frame rearrangements. Some clones are lacking; in checked studies, under half of them reflect an unresolved V gene, and why the rest are absent is not known. The V and J calls and clone size come from that table; D and trimming were worked out from the DNA. In all, the sample holds roughly 300,000 clones, and around four fifths of those were seen once. The top ten hold around 10% of the sample.

Samples from volunteer blood donors who had recovered from COVID-19 were contributed by a second Seattle source. Each collaborating institution followed its own protocols to collect whole blood in K2EDTA tubes. For TCRbeta analysis, collaborators shipped samples in one of three forms: frozen whole blood, isolated PBMCs, or DNA extracted from either of those sample types. With respect to this clone: The target of this receptor is not known. No base quality information exists; no much larger clone differs at one position.

On the study overall, not on this receptor specifically: How much clinical and demographic metadata was included differed by source and by participant, and the metadata was provided uncurated.

The chain links TRBV18 with TRBJ1-2, and 7 junction bases match TRBD1. The clonotype was recovered from a woman between 45 and 65 years old who had recovered from COVID-19. The sequencing sample was made of peripheral blood. Read as DNA, the sequence is TGTGCCAGCTCAGACAACACAGGGGTAGCTGGAACTAACTATGGCTACACCTTC. This gives the protein CASSDNTGVAGTNYGYTF.